This passage covers 32 T cell receptor beta chains from one sample sequenced in a study of blood T cells in healthy people across ages. A second PCR, run for about 7 to 11 cycles, used a sample-barcoded 5' primer plus a J-beta primer mix. TCRdb recomputed calls from the 5' RACE reads with MiXCR, one row per CDR3 protein. In the table there are about 570,000 distinct CDR3 sequences, over 25% of which are singletons. These same records also appear under a second study, on T cells of mothers and their children.

The sample taken for sequencing was blood. The source of these receptors is a boy aged 2 to 10 in good health.

This clonotype appeared a few times. This chain links TRBV29-1 with TRBJ2-1; D remains unclear. From germline, CDR1 is SQVTM and CDR2 ANQGSEA. Trimming stripped 1 base from V and 3 bases from J, with 16 bases between. The CDR3 sequence is 16 residues long. For the CDR3, the DNA is TGCAGCGTTGAAGTAGGCCAGCATCTGTACTACAATGAGCAGTTCTTC. Translation gives CSVEVGQHLYYNEQFF.

Here the CDR3 reads CASSLVRGAPDSGANVLTF. Written as DNA, the CDR3 is TGTGCCAGCAGCTTAGTTCGGGGGGCCCCGGACTCTGGGGCCAACGTCCTGACTTTC. The V call is TRBV7-2, the J call TRBJ2-6; maybe TRBD2 (7 bases). Trimming removed 1 base at V and 0 bases at J, with 16 bases between. There are 19 residues in the CDR3. Germline V gives CDR1 SGHTA, CDR2 FQGNSA.

This clonotype was seen a handful of times. The chain couples TRBV12-3 or TRBV12-4 to TRBJ1-5; D is ambiguous. This CDR3 is 12 amino acids long. Trimming removed 2 bases at V and 6 bases at J, with 5 bases between. CDR3 in amino acids: CASSLRLQPQHF. CDR3 DNA: TGTGCCAGCAGTTTAAGGCTTCAGCCCCAGCATTTT.

The rearrangement uses TRBV10-3 and TRBJ2-5, with 9 bases matching TRBD2. The CDR3 is 15 amino acids. Trimming took 3 bases from V and 2 from J; bases not matched to a gene: 4. CDR1 ENHRY and CDR2 SYGVKD come from the germline V gene. Written as DNA, the CDR3 is TGTGCCATCAGTGAAGCGGGGGGCACACAAGAGACCCAGTACTTC. Translation gives CAISEAGGTQETQYF.

The chain is built from TRBV29-1 and TRBJ2-3, with TRBD1 identical over 9 bases. CDR3 length equals 15 residues. The V and J ends lost 3 bases and 2 bases, in that order; junction bases with no gene match: 6. Germline-derived CDR1 and CDR2 are SQVTM and ANQGSEA. CDR3: CSVEGQGDYTDTQYF. The CDR3 DNA sequence: TGCAGCGTTGAGGGACAGGGAGACTACACAGATACGCAGTATTTT.

This clonotype has more than one count but fewer than ten. This chain joins TRBV7-8 and TRBJ2-7; D might be TRBD1 (6 bases). There are 19 residues in the CDR3. CDR1 and CDR2 (germline): SGHVS, FQNEAQ. Between the trimmed V and J ends, which lost 1 base and 0 bases, there was a span of 22 bases. For the CDR3, the DNA is TGTGCCAGCAGCTTAGAGGACAGTAGTAGGTTGATCAGCTCCTACGAGCAGTACTTC. This gives the protein CASSLEDSSRLISSYEQYF.

The chain combines TRBV29-1 with TRBJ2-3, with D hard to call. The V gene lost 4 bases and the J gene lost 6 bases, with 14 bases spanning the gap. Germline V gene sequence: CDR1 SQVTM, CDR2 ANQGSEA. This CDR3 is 13 amino acids long. The DNA of the CDR3 is TGCAGCGTTGGTCACCCGCAGGAGGATACGCAGTATTTT. It codes for CSVGHPQEDTQYF.

The genes are TRBV30 and TRBJ2-7; D unresolved. Per the germline V gene, CDR1 is GTSNPN and CDR2 is SVGIG (reference sequence). The V end lost 5 bases, the J end lost 4 bases, and 9 bases lay between the germline ends. The CDR3 is 11 residues long. Here the CDR3 DNA reads TGTGCCTGGGCTGTACAGTACGAGCAGTACTTC. Translated, it gives CAWAVQYEQYF. Together with reference TRBV30 and TRBJ2-7, the CDR3 gives the full variable domain: SQTIHQWPATLVQPVGSPLSLECTVEGTSNPNLYWYRQAAGRGLQLLFYSVGIGQISSEVPQNLSASRPQDRQFILSSKKLLLSDSGFYLCAWAVQYEQYFGPGTRLTVT.

This clonotype turned up a few times. This sequence joins TRBV13 and TRBJ2-3; the match to TRBD1 covers 7 bases. The CDR3 sequence is 14 residues long. Germline V gene lookup returns CDR1 PRHDT and CDR2 FYEKMQ (reference sequence). The ends lost 6 bases at V and 3 bases at J; junction bases unmatched: 6. The CDR3 DNA sequence: TGTGCCAGCAGATCCGGGACAGAGACAGATACGCAGTATTTT. It translates to CASRSGTETDTQYF. Supplemented by reference TRBV13 and TRBJ2-3, the full variable domain reads AAGVIQSPRHLIKEKRETATLKCYPIPRHDTVYWYQQGPGQDPQFLISFYEKMQSDKGSIPDRFSAQQFSDYHSELNMSSLELGDSALYFCASRSGTETDTQYFGPGTRLTVL.

Only a few counts were recorded for this clonotype. The V call is TRBV5-1, the J call TRBJ2-1; 10 nucleotides align to TRBD2. The germline V gene has CDR1 SGHRS and CDR2 YFSETQ. This CDR3 is built from 17 residues. V shed 3 bases and J 6 bases; nucleotides not matched to a gene: 12. The DNA for the CDR3 is TGCGCCAGCAGCTGGACAGGACGGACTAGCGGTGGCAATGAGCAGTTCTTC. As protein: CASSWTGRTSGGNEQFF.

This clonotype was counted a few times. The J gene is TRBJ2-5, the V gene TRBV29-1, with D perhaps assigned TRBD1 or TRBD2 (5 bases each). The J call may be incorrect, as the DNA end agrees better with TRBJ2-7. The CDR3 is 15 amino acids. Germline loops: CDR1 SQVTM, CDR2 ANQGSEA. In DNA, the CDR3 is TGCAGCGTTGAAAGGTGGGGGAGCGACTCCTACGAGCAGTACTTC. It codes for CSVERWGSDSYEQYF.

The rearrangement links TRBV29-1 to TRBJ2-1; 8 bases line up with TRBD2. The CDR3 is 16 residues long. Germline V CDR1 and CDR2: SQVTM, ANQGSEA. The junction had 16 bases not matched to a gene; V was cut back by 6 bases and J by 6 bases. CDR3 DNA: TGCAGCGTAGCCGGGGTAGCGGGACCGTCCGGCAATGAGCAGTTCTTC. This codes for CSVAGVAGPSGNEQFF.

The chain links TRBV14 to TRBJ2-7; tentatively, D is TRBD2 (5 bases). The CDR3 extends over 15 amino acids. CDR1 is SGHDN and CDR2 is FVKESK in the germline V gene. V lost 3 bases and J lost 4, with 16 bases in between. DNA for the CDR3: TGTGCCAGCAGCCATCCGGCTGAGGGTACATACGAGCAGTACTTC. Translating gives CASSHPAEGTYEQYF.

This clonotype was seen a few times. The rearrangement links TRBV6-2 or TRBV6-3 to TRBJ2-5; no firm D call. V lost 2 bases and J lost 4, with 5 bases in between. From germline, CDR1 is MNHEY and CDR2 SVGEGT. The CDR3 runs to 12 residues. CDR3 coding DNA: TGTGCCAGCAGTTACATCCCAGAGACCCAGTACTTC. Its translation is CASSYIPETQYF.

The chain uses TRBV29-1 and TRBJ2-5; possibly TRBD2 for D (5 bases). V gave up 4 bases and J gave up 2 bases, with 11 bases separating them. Germline CDR1 reads SQVTM; CDR2 reads ANQGSEA. The CDR3 has 13 amino acids. The CDR3 sequence is CSVVPGIQETQYF. The CDR3 DNA reads as TGCAGCGTTGTTCCGGGGATACAAGAGACCCAGTACTTC. The variable domain in full, completed from reference TRBV29-1 and TRBJ2-5, reads SAVISQKPSRDICQRGTSLTIQCQVDSQVTMMFWYRQQPGQSLTLIATANQGSEATYESGFVIDKFPISRPNLTFSTLTVSNMSPEDSSIYLCSVVPGIQETQYFGPGTRLLVL.

CDR3 residues: CASSQDDWGGREFF. As DNA, the CDR3 is TGTGCCAGCAGCCAAGATGATTGGGGGGGACGTGAGTTCTTC. The rearrangement links TRBV4-2 to TRBJ2-1, with TRBD2 matching over 7 bases. The germline V gene has CDR1 LGHNA and CDR2 YNFKEQ. The CDR3 covers 14 residues. Trimming removed 0 bases from V and 14 bases from J; junction bases left unmatched: 10.

Here the CDR3 reads CASSYLRTGDLDTQYF. The DNA for the CDR3 is TGTGCCAGCAGCTACTTACGGACAGGGGATTTAGATACGCAGTATTTT. V is TRBV11-2 and J is TRBJ2-3; 9 bases agree with TRBD1. Germline-derived CDR1 and CDR2 are SGHAT and FQNNGV. The CDR3 contains 16 residues. Trimming removed 4 bases from V and 5 bases from J; junction bases left unmatched: 10.

This chain uses TRBV11-2 with TRBJ1-2; 7 bases match TRBD1. CDR3 size: 17 residues. Germline loops: CDR1 SGHAT, CDR2 FQNNGV. J lost 1 base, V lost 0 bases, and 8 bases had no gene match. The CDR3 here is CASSLDPGQGVNYGYTF. The CDR3 DNA reads TGTGCCAGCAGCTTAGACCCCGGGCAGGGGGTTAACTATGGCTACACCTTC.

V usage is TRBV9 and J usage is TRBJ2-4, with D perhaps TRBD1 or TRBD2 (6 bases each). CDR3 length: 14 residues. The germline CDR1 and CDR2 sequences are SGDLS and YYNGEE. Trimming took off 1 base at V and 5 bases at J, with 10 bases between the two ends. CDR3 protein: CASSVSGAENIQYF. CDR3 sequence (DNA): TGTGCCAGCAGCGTATCGGGGGCCGAAAACATTCAGTACTTC. The complete variable domain, with remaining parts taken from reference TRBV9 and TRBJ2-4, reads DSGVTQTPKHLITATGQRVTLRCSPRSGDLSVYWYQQSLDQGLQFLIQYYNGEERAKGNILERFSAQQFPDLHSELNLSSLELGDSALYFCASSVSGAENIQYFGAGTRLSVL.

The DNA of the CDR3 is TGCGCCAGCAGCCAGGAACGCAGCGGACTCTGGAGCTACGAGCAGTACTTC. Its protein is CASSQERSGLWSYEQYF. The rearrangement links TRBV4-3 to TRBJ2-7; TRBD2 might be the D (5 bases). The CDR3 totals 17 residues. Trimming took off 3 bases at V and 3 bases at J, with 21 bases between the two ends. CDR1 LGHNA and CDR2 YSLEER come from the germline V gene.

This chain connects TRBV28 to TRBJ2-4; possibly TRBD1 or TRBD2 for D (5 bases each). The CDR3 runs 17 residues. CDR1 MDHEN and CDR2 SYDVKM come from the germline V gene. Trimming cost V 6 bases and J 0 bases, with 18 bases left between them. As DNA, the CDR3 is TGTGCCAGCAGCCCGGAGGTGGGGGACCTAGCCAAAAACATTCAGTACTTC. Translated, it gives CASSPEVGDLAKNIQYF.

In its sample, this clonotype was seen many times. This chain connects TRBV20-1 to TRBJ1-1; D is unclear. Germline values: CDR1 DFQATT, CDR2 SNEGSKA (reference sequence). The ends were cut back, 0 bases at V and 2 bases at J, with 16 bases in the middle. This CDR3 is built from 16 residues. The CDR3 bases are TGCAGTGCTAGAGAAGCAGGAGGCCTTTTCAACACTGAAGCTTTCTTT. Translated: CSAREAGGLFNTEAFF.

This clonotype was seen a handful of times. The chain carries TRBV2 and TRBJ2-7; 7 bases align to TRBD1. The germline V gene has CDR1 SNHLY and CDR2 FYNNEI. J was trimmed by 1 base and V by 3 bases; bases with no gene match: 6. The CDR3 totals 15 residues. The CDR3 region is CASSEQTGFSYEQYF. The CDR3 region has the DNA TGTGCCAGCAGTGAGCAGACAGGGTTTTCCTACGAGCAGTACTTC.

V gene TRBV29-1 combines with J gene TRBJ1-3; D may be TRBD1 (5 bases). V shed 7 bases and J shed 1 base, with 14 bases lying between them. This CDR3 spans 14 amino acids. Germline loops: CDR1 SQVTM, CDR2 ANQGSEA. The CDR3 DNA sequence: TGCAGCGCCGAAAAACCAGGGTCTGGAAACACCATATATTTT. It translates to CSAEKPGSGNTIYF.

This clonotype was counted ten times or more. The rearrangement links TRBV29-1 to TRBJ2-4; TRBD1 is a possible D gene (5 bases). V lost 7 bases and J 9 bases, leaving 19 bases between the germline ends. Germline V gene sequence: CDR1 SQVTM, CDR2 ANQGSEA. The CDR3 has 13 amino acids. In nucleotides, the CDR3 is TGCAGCGCTGAGGTCCAGGGTAAAGGCATTCAGTACTTC. Translation: CSAEVQGKGIQYF.

This clonotype was counted between two and nine times. V and J are TRBV21-1 and TRBJ2-1; the table's D call, TRBD2, was not checked against the DNA. TRBV21-1 is a recognized pseudogene. There are 16 residues in the CDR3. In DNA form, the CDR3 reads TGTGCCAGCAGCAAAGGGAGGCCGCCGTCCTACAATGAGCAGTTCTTC. Translating it yields CASSKGRPPSYNEQFF.

The chain recombines TRBV6-2 or TRBV6-3 with TRBJ1-3; D unclear. The CDR3 is 14 amino acids. Germline assignment: CDR1 MNHEY and CDR2 SVGEGT. Trimming stripped 7 bases from V and 2 bases from J, with 12 bases between. This CDR3 is CASTKAGTGNTIYF. The CDR3 coding sequence is TGTGCCAGCACCAAAGCGGGGACTGGAAACACCATATATTTT.

This chain connects TRBV19 to TRBJ1-1, with TRBD1 matching 9 bases. The germline CDR1 and CDR2 sequences are LNHDA and SQIVND (reference sequence). This CDR3 spans 14 amino acids. With V trimmed by 6 bases and J by 5 bases, 7 bases remained unmatched. This chain's CDR3 is CASSHTGGATEAFF. The DNA of the CDR3 is TGTGCCAGTAGCCACACAGGGGGCGCGACTGAAGCTTTCTTT.

This clonotype was seen at least ten times. V usage is TRBV7-9 and J usage is TRBJ1-1; no clear D. V lost 0 bases, J lost 4 bases, and 6 bases lay in between. Germline values: CDR1 SEHNR, CDR2 FQNEAQ (reference sequence). The CDR3 is made up of 13 amino acids. The CDR3 spells CASSLAMGTEAFF. In DNA, the CDR3 is TGTGCCAGCAGCTTAGCGATGGGCACTGAAGCTTTCTTT.

Here the CDR3 reads CASSSFGRSYEQYF. In DNA, the CDR3 is TGTGCCAGCAGCTCTTTCGGTCGCTCCTACGAGCAGTACTTC. This chain connects TRBV7-9 to TRBJ2-7, with D hard to call. The germline V gene encodes CDR1 SEHNR and CDR2 FQNEAQ (reference sequence). CDR3 size: 14 residues. V lost 4 bases and J lost 0, with 10 bases in between.

This clonotype was counted only a few times. The chain has TRBV29-1 and TRBJ1-1, with TRBD1 identical over 7 bases. Unmatched junction bases numbered 10, after V lost 8 bases and J lost 4 bases. The CDR3 is made up of 13 amino acids. CDR1 and CDR2 from the germline V gene are SQVTM and ANQGSEA. The CDR3 sequence is CSPGLGGGTEAFF. CDR3 coding DNA: TGCAGCCCCGGACTAGGGGGCGGCACTGAAGCTTTCTTT.

This clonotype was found a few times. The chain combines TRBV7-9 with TRBJ1-1, with D perhaps TRBD1 (5 bases). The CDR3 is 14 residues long. V lost 7 bases and J 4 bases, leaving 16 bases between the germline ends. The V gene's germline CDR1 is SEHNR and CDR2 FQNEAQ (reference sequence). The chain's CDR3 is CASNLRGGGTEAFF. CDR3 bases: TGTGCCAGCAACCTGCGGGGCGGCGGCACTGAAGCTTTCTTT.